This entry features one TCR beta chain sequence. These data come from a study of control samples from healthy donors and cancer patients. The CDR3 has 15 residues. In germline, CDR1 is MDHEN, CDR2 SYDVKM. V lost 5 bases, J lost 4 bases, and 5 bases stayed unmatched. TCRdb keeps only in-frame clones here, not all; method: immunoSEQ multiplex PCR. This sample has approximately 90,000 clones, with about nine tenths found just once. The TCR originated in a woman in her 70s in good health. Source material: blood. The rearrangement joins TRBV28 to TRBJ1-3; 10 bases align to TRBD1. The CDR3: CASSRQGAKGNTIYF. CDR3 sequence (DNA): TGTGCCAGCAGTCGACAGGGGGCGAAAGGAAACACCATATATTTT.